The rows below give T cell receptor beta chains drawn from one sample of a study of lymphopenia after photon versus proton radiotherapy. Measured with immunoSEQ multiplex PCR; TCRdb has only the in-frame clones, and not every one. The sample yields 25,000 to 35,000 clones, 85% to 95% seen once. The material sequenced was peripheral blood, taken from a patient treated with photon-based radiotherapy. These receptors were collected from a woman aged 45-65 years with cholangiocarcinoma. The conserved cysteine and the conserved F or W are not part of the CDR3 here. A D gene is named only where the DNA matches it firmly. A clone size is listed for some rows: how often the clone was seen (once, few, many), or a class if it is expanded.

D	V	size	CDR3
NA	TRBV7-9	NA	ASSLAGTNEKLF
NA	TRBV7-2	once	ASTGDSQLSGEQF
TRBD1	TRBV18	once	ASSPNTGDSGNTIY
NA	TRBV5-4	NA	ASSLGADLRRAF
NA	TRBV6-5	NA	ASSLVRGTQY
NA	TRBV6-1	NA	ASSESLTDRRDQPQH
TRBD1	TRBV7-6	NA	ASSLAWTGSTDTQY
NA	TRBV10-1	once	ASRGRENTEAF
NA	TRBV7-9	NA	ASSPTVASNTEAF
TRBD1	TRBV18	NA	ASSGDRVTDTQY
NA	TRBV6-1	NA	ASREGLAEAF
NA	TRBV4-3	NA	ASSQRANTEAF
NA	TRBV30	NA	AWKSGTNTEAF
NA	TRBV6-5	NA	ASSNPLSEAF
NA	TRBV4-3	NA	ASSQRGSGADTQY
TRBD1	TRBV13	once	ASSSDRVYEQY
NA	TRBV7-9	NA	ASSVGGGRGEKLF
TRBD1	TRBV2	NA	ASSPGQGPYSNQPQH
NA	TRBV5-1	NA	ASSLDHTGPAF
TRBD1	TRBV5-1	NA	ASFDRALNSPLH
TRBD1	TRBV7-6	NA	ASSLVSGGHQNTEAF
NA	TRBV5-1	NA	ASSPGRPTDTQY
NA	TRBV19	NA	ASSMRGNYGYT
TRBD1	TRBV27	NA	ASDRGTDTQY
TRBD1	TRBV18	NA	ASSPDRGLGSGNTIY
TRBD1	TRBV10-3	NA	AISERTGTVNTEAF
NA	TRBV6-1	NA	ASRAGTVVYGYT
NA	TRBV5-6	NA	ASSLWTNYGYT
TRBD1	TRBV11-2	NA	ASSPRTGLTYNEQF
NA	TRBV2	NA	ASSVGGKNIQY
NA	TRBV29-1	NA	SVGIGQNYGYT
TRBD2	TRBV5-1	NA	ASSLAGLAGGEY
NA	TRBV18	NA	ASSPDRGSDRSYEQY
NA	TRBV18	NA	ASSPPGIRDRKIGYT
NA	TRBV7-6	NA	ASSHDPDHNEQF
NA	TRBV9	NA	ASSVDGSDYGYT
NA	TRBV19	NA	ASSIRGDQPQH